Only a few counts were recorded for the clone carrying this T cell receptor beta chain. MiXCR, run by TCRdb on the RT-PCR reads, gives a single entry per CDR3 protein. The sample carries a few hundred thousand distinct CDR3 sequences, less than 50% recorded once. The sample belongs to a study of patients and donors after allogeneic stem cell transplantation. Germline lookup yields CDR1 SEHNR and CDR2 FQNEAQ (reference sequence). Trimming left V 0 bases short and J 1 base short, with 9 bases between. CDR3 length: 15 residues. Sequenced sample: blood, either unsorted or a sorted T cell fraction (not recorded which). The clonotype was recovered from a human donor who was either an allogeneic HSCT recipient or a stem cell or donor lymphocyte infusion donor (not recorded which). It is not recorded whose cells these are; they may come from a transplant donor. The chain links TRBV7-9 to TRBJ1-1; D unclear. This chain's CDR3 is CASSLARTRNTEAFF. CDR3 coding DNA: TGTGCCAGCAGCTTAGCGCGGACCAGGAACACTGAAGCTTTCTTT.